The rows below give T cell receptor beta chains drawn from one sample of a study of blood T cell repertoires in COVID-19. Measured with immunoSEQ multiplex PCR; TCRdb has only the in-frame clones, and not every one. The table has about 32,000 clones, roughly 84% seen once; the top ten hold over 13%. The source material was peripheral blood. These TCRs come from a man aged 60 to 75 with active COVID-19. CDR3s include the opening cysteine and the closing phenylalanine or tryptophan. Each record gives: V gene, J gene, D gene, clone size, CDR3 protein, CDR3 DNA. A D gene is named only where the DNA matches it firmly. The size of a clone is reported for some rows only, either as once, few or many, or as a class for expanded clones.

V gene: TRBV18
J gene: TRBJ1-1
D gene: TRBD1
clone size: NA
CDR3 protein: CASSPSGQSIANTEAFF
CDR3 DNA: TGTGCCAGCTCACCTTCGGGACAGAGTATTGCGAACACTGAAGCTTTCTTT

V gene: TRBV7-2
J gene: TRBJ2-3
D gene: TRBD2
clone size: NA
CDR3 protein: CASSLRGTSGLGEDTQYF
CDR3 DNA: TGTGCCAGCAGCTTAAGGGGGACTAGCGGCCTTGGGGAAGATACGCAGTATTTT

V gene: TRBV4-2
J gene: TRBJ2-5
D gene: TRBD2
clone size: NA
CDR3 protein: CASSQEPSGGSETQYF
CDR3 DNA: TGTGCCAGCAGCCAAGAGCCGAGCGGGGGTAGTGAGACCCAGTACTTC

V gene: TRBV5-5
J gene: TRBJ1-1
D gene: NA
clone size: once
CDR3 protein: CASSSLTGLTEAFF
CDR3 DNA: TGTGCCAGCAGCTCCCTCACAGGGCTGACTGAAGCTTTCTTT

V gene: TRBV19
J gene: TRBJ2-3
D gene: TRBD2
clone size: NA
CDR3 protein: CASSARGAGGDTQYF
CDR3 DNA: TGTGCCAGTAGTGCCCGGGGGGCGGGAGGCGATACGCAGTATTTT

V gene: TRBV6-5
J gene: TRBJ1-2
D gene: TRBD1
clone size: NA
CDR3 protein: CAILPGQGAGGYTF
CDR3 DNA: TGTGCCATCTTGCCGGGACAGGGGGCAGGAGGCTACACCTTC

V gene: TRBV11-3
J gene: TRBJ2-3
D gene: TRBD2
clone size: NA
CDR3 protein: CASSPRTSGGTQYF
CDR3 DNA: TGTGCCAGCAGCCCCAGGACTAGCGGTGGTACGCAGTATTTT

V gene: TRBV10-3
J gene: TRBJ2-7
D gene: TRBD1
clone size: NA
CDR3 protein: CAISEGTGYEQYF
CDR3 DNA: TGTGCCATCAGTGAAGGGACAGGCTACGAGCAGTACTTC

V gene: TRBV7-9
J gene: TRBJ2-1
D gene: NA
clone size: NA
CDR3 protein: CASSLGARNEQFF
CDR3 DNA: TGTGCCAGCAGCCTGGGGGCGCGCAATGAGCAGTTCTTC

V gene: TRBV5-1
J gene: TRBJ2-7
D gene: TRBD1
clone size: NA
CDR3 protein: CASSVSGQASYEQYF
CDR3 DNA: TGCGCCAGCAGCGTCTCGGGACAGGCGTCCTACGAGCAGTACTTC

V gene: TRBV6-2/TRBV6-3
J gene: TRBJ1-2
D gene: NA
clone size: NA
CDR3 protein: CASSWGQGYGYTF
CDR3 DNA: TGTGCCAGCAGTTGGGGGCAAGGCTATGGCTACACCTTC

V gene: TRBV9
J gene: TRBJ2-2
D gene: TRBD2
clone size: NA
CDR3 protein: CASSTGGEGTGELFF
CDR3 DNA: TGTGCCAGCAGCACTGGGGGGGAGGGCACCGGGGAGCTGTTTTTT

V gene: TRBV5-5
J gene: TRBJ2-3
D gene: NA
clone size: NA
CDR3 protein: CASSLDPAGGTDTQYF
CDR3 DNA: TGTGCCAGCAGCTTGGATCCAGCGGGCGGGACAGATACGCAGTATTTT

V gene: TRBV5-6
J gene: TRBJ1-5
D gene: TRBD1
clone size: few
CDR3 protein: CASSLGTGTGQPQHF
CDR3 DNA: TGTGCCAGCAGCTTGGGGACAGGGACGGGCCAGCCCCAGCATTTT

V gene: TRBV4-1
J gene: TRBJ2-5
D gene: TRBD2
clone size: NA
CDR3 protein: CASSQDGGGAGETQYF
CDR3 DNA: TGCGCCAGCAGCCAAGATGGCGGGGGGGCCGGAGAGACCCAGTACTTC

V gene: TRBV18
J gene: TRBJ2-7
D gene: NA
clone size: NA
CDR3 protein: CASSGGATYEQYF
CDR3 DNA: TGTGCCAGCTCCGGAGGGGCCACCTACGAGCAGTACTTC

V gene: TRBV11-2
J gene: TRBJ2-3
D gene: NA
clone size: NA
CDR3 protein: CASSSSVDTQYF
CDR3 DNA: TGTGCCAGCAGTTCCTCGGTAGATACGCAGTATTTT

V gene: TRBV18
J gene: TRBJ2-2
D gene: NA
clone size: NA
CDR3 protein: CASGRETGELFF
CDR3 DNA: TGTGCCAGCGGGCGGGAAACCGGGGAGCTGTTTTTT

V gene: TRBV7-8
J gene: TRBJ1-5
D gene: TRBD1
clone size: NA
CDR3 protein: CASSSTRVGGGQSQHF
CDR3 DNA: TGTGCCAGCAGCTCCACGAGGGTAGGGGGCGGGCAGTCCCAGCATTTT

V gene: TRBV10-3
J gene: TRBJ1-1
D gene: NA
clone size: NA
CDR3 protein: CAISVGGVNTEAFF
CDR3 DNA: TGTGCCATCAGTGTAGGGGGAGTGAACACTGAAGCTTTCTTT

V gene: TRBV19
J gene: TRBJ2-3
D gene: NA
clone size: NA
CDR3 protein: CASSTRVSTDTQYF
CDR3 DNA: TGTGCCAGTAGCACCCGGGTGTCTACAGATACGCAGTATTTT

V gene: TRBV30
J gene: TRBJ2-2
D gene: NA
clone size: medium-sized
CDR3 protein: CAWRVPRGTGELFF
CDR3 DNA: TGTGCCTGGAGGGTGCCGCGGGGCACCGGGGAGCTGTTTTTT

V gene: TRBV5-1
J gene: TRBJ1-2
D gene: NA
clone size: NA
CDR3 protein: CASSSNRAGYTF
CDR3 DNA: TGCGCCAGCAGCTCCAACAGGGCTGGCTACACCTTC

V gene: TRBV12-3/TRBV12-4
J gene: TRBJ2-7
D gene: NA
clone size: NA
CDR3 protein: CASRRTETYEQYF
CDR3 DNA: TGTGCCAGCAGGAGGACTGAGACCTACGAGCAGTACTTC

V gene: TRBV4-3
J gene: TRBJ2-1
D gene: NA
clone size: NA
CDR3 protein: CASSQGTGVNEQFF
CDR3 DNA: TGCGCCAGCAGCCAAGGGACTGGGGTCAATGAGCAGTTCTTC

V gene: TRBV19
J gene: TRBJ2-1
D gene: TRBD2
clone size: NA
CDR3 protein: CASSILGTGGAYNEQFF
CDR3 DNA: TGTGCCAGTAGTATTCTGGGAACGGGGGGGGCCTACAATGAGCAGTTCTTC

V gene: TRBV19
J gene: TRBJ2-1
D gene: NA
clone size: NA
CDR3 protein: CASSKYSPGGYNEQFF
CDR3 DNA: TGTGCCAGTAGCAAGTATTCCCCCGGGGGTTACAATGAGCAGTTCTTC

V gene: TRBV10-1
J gene: TRBJ2-1
D gene: NA
clone size: NA
CDR3 protein: CASSERKSGRMYNEQFF
CDR3 DNA: TGCGCCAGCAGTGAACGGAAGAGCGGAAGAATGTACAATGAGCAGTTCTTC

V gene: TRBV5-1
J gene: TRBJ2-7
D gene: TRBD1
clone size: NA
CDR3 protein: CASSTTGGGGGEQYF
CDR3 DNA: TGCGCCAGCAGCACTACAGGGGGCGGAGGGGGCGAGCAGTACTTC

V gene: TRBV3-1/TRBV3-2
J gene: TRBJ2-5
D gene: TRBD1
clone size: NA
CDR3 protein: CASSPGTGRQETQYF
CDR3 DNA: TGTGCCAGCAGCCCAGGGACAGGGAGGCAAGAGACCCAGTACTTC

V gene: TRBV19
J gene: TRBJ2-1
D gene: NA
clone size: NA
CDR3 protein: CASSTHEGLRGWEQFF
CDR3 DNA: TGTGCCAGTAGTACCCACGAGGGACTTAGGGGTTGGGAGCAGTTCTTC

V gene: TRBV7-9
J gene: TRBJ2-7
D gene: NA
clone size: few
CDR3 protein: CASSLQAYEQYF
CDR3 DNA: TGTGCCAGCAGCTTACAGGCCTACGAGCAGTACTTC

V gene: TRBV6-5
J gene: TRBJ1-1
D gene: NA
clone size: NA
CDR3 protein: CASRSTRQGEAFF
CDR3 DNA: TGTGCCAGCAGATCCACTAGGCAAGGTGAAGCTTTCTTT

V gene: TRBV6-6
J gene: TRBJ2-2
D gene: NA
clone size: NA
CDR3 protein: CASSYVRGARTGELFF
CDR3 DNA: TGTGCCAGCAGTTACGTCCGGGGGGCCCGGACCGGGGAGCTGTTTTTT

V gene: TRBV3-1/TRBV3-2
J gene: TRBJ2-6
D gene: NA
clone size: NA
CDR3 protein: CASSGRQVGANVLTF
CDR3 DNA: TGTGCCAGCAGCGGTCGACAGGTCGGGGCCAACGTCCTGACTTTC

V gene: TRBV19
J gene: TRBJ1-6
D gene: NA
clone size: NA
CDR3 protein: CASSIGGFDNSPLHF
CDR3 DNA: TGTGCCAGTAGTATTGGCGGTTTCGATAATTCACCCCTCCACTTT

V gene: TRBV7-2
J gene: TRBJ2-1
D gene: TRBD2
clone size: NA
CDR3 protein: CASSARGSGRGNEQFF
CDR3 DNA: TGTGCCAGCAGCGCCAGGGGAAGCGGGAGGGGCAATGAGCAGTTCTTC

V gene: TRBV7-9
J gene: TRBJ2-1
D gene: TRBD2
clone size: NA
CDR3 protein: CASSLVASGGAYNEQFF
CDR3 DNA: TGTGCCAGCAGCTTAGTGGCTAGCGGAGGTGCCTACAATGAGCAGTTCTTC

V gene: TRBV5-1
J gene: TRBJ2-6
D gene: TRBD1
clone size: NA
CDR3 protein: CASSLDGTGGSGANVLTF
CDR3 DNA: TGCGCCAGCAGCTTGGATGGGACAGGGGGCTCTGGGGCCAACGTCCTGACTTTC

V gene: TRBV18
J gene: TRBJ1-6
D gene: TRBD1
clone size: NA
CDR3 protein: CASSPLTGDNSPLHF
CDR3 DNA: TGTGCCAGCTCACCTCTGACAGGGGATAATTCACCCCTCCACTTT

V gene: TRBV27
J gene: TRBJ2-3
D gene: TRBD2
clone size: NA
CDR3 protein: CASTFGRGGSDTQYF
CDR3 DNA: TGTGCCAGCACCTTTGGGCGGGGGGGTTCAGATACGCAGTATTTT

V gene: TRBV5-5
J gene: TRBJ2-1
D gene: TRBD2
clone size: NA
CDR3 protein: CASSLPSGGLINEQFF
CDR3 DNA: TGTGCCAGCAGCTTGCCTAGCGGGGGGTTGATTAATGAGCAGTTCTTC

V gene: TRBV7-2
J gene: TRBJ2-5
D gene: TRBD2
clone size: once
CDR3 protein: CASSLALAGGRGTQYF
CDR3 DNA: TGTGCCAGCAGCTTAGCGTTAGCGGGGGGACGTGGGACCCAGTACTTC

V gene: TRBV23-1
J gene: TRBJ2-1
D gene: TRBD2
clone size: NA
CDR3 protein: CASSQPGLAIHYNEQFF
CDR3 DNA: TGCGCCAGCAGTCAACCGGGACTAGCTATTCATTACAATGAGCAGTTCTTC

V gene: TRBV18
J gene: TRBJ2-3
D gene: TRBD2
clone size: NA
CDR3 protein: CASSELAGGLGTQYF
CDR3 DNA: TGTGCCAGCTCCGAACTAGCGGGAGGGCTCGGTACGCAGTATTTT

V gene: TRBV9
J gene: TRBJ2-5
D gene: NA
clone size: NA
CDR3 protein: CASSVVGYARETQYF
CDR3 DNA: TGTGCCAGCAGCGTAGTCGGTTACGCTCGGGAGACCCAGTACTTC

V gene: TRBV20-1
J gene: TRBJ2-7
D gene: NA
clone size: once
CDR3 protein: CSARPGVEQYF
CDR3 DNA: TGCAGTGCTAGACCCGGGGTCGAGCAGTACTTC

V gene: TRBV6-5
J gene: TRBJ2-5
D gene: TRBD2
clone size: NA
CDR3 protein: CASSLEGGGQETQYF
CDR3 DNA: TGTGCCAGCAGCCTGGAGGGCGGGGGCCAAGAGACCCAGTACTTC

V gene: TRBV5-4
J gene: TRBJ1-2
D gene: TRBD1
clone size: NA
CDR3 protein: CASRKTGGYGYTF
CDR3 DNA: TGTGCCAGCAGAAAAACAGGGGGCTATGGCTACACCTTC

V gene: TRBV18
J gene: TRBJ2-1
D gene: TRBD1
clone size: NA
CDR3 protein: CASSPGQGSNNEQFF
CDR3 DNA: TGTGCCAGCTCACCAGGACAGGGGTCGAACAATGAGCAGTTCTTC

V gene: TRBV6-2/TRBV6-3
J gene: TRBJ2-7
D gene: TRBD1
clone size: NA
CDR3 protein: CASSYMGQGAYEQYF
CDR3 DNA: TGTGCCAGCAGTTATATGGGACAGGGGGCCTACGAGCAGTACTTC

V gene: TRBV5-4
J gene: TRBJ2-1
D gene: NA
clone size: once
CDR3 protein: CASSTPGGTVSRSSYNEQFF
CDR3 DNA: TGTGCCAGCAGCACCCCCGGCGGGACAGTTAGTCGCAGCTCCTACAATGAGCAGTTCTTC

V gene: TRBV10-3
J gene: TRBJ2-7
D gene: TRBD2
clone size: NA
CDR3 protein: CAISDGLESTYEQYF
CDR3 DNA: TGTGCCATCAGTGACGGACTAGAATCCACCTACGAGCAGTACTTC

V gene: TRBV7-3
J gene: TRBJ2-6
D gene: NA
clone size: NA
CDR3 protein: CASSLAPSGANVLTF
CDR3 DNA: TGTGCCAGCAGCTTGGCTCCCTCTGGGGCCAACGTCCTGACTTTC

V gene: TRBV5-4
J gene: TRBJ1-2
D gene: NA
clone size: NA
CDR3 protein: CASSLAFSDAYGYTF
CDR3 DNA: TGTGCCAGCAGCTTGGCCTTTAGTGATGCCTATGGCTACACCTTC

V gene: TRBV12-3/TRBV12-4
J gene: TRBJ1-5
D gene: NA
clone size: NA
CDR3 protein: CASSLAFQPQHF
CDR3 DNA: TGTGCCAGCAGTTTAGCCTTTCAGCCCCAGCATTTT

V gene: TRBV5-5
J gene: TRBJ2-3
D gene: TRBD2
clone size: NA
CDR3 protein: CASSPGLAGVGDTQYF
CDR3 DNA: TGTGCCAGCAGCCCGGGCCTAGCGGGAGTTGGAGATACGCAGTATTTT